The next 3 T cell receptor beta chains were all read from a single sample in a study. From the reads, TCRdb called clonotypes with MiXCR, one entry per CDR3 protein. The table lists roughly 15,000 distinct CDR3 sequences, about 38% of them singletons, with about 16% in the top ten. Sequencing used blood. The receptors were gathered from a human donor.

This clonotype was counted a few times. The rearrangement links TRBV7-6 to TRBJ2-2, with D hard to call. There are 13 residues in the CDR3. The V and J ends lost 5 bases and 7 bases respectively, with 11 bases between them. In germline, CDR1 is SGHVS, CDR2 FNYEAQ. For the CDR3, the DNA is TGTGCCAGCAGCCGTACCCGCGGCGGGGAGCTGTTTTTT. This encodes CASSRTRGGELFF.

This clonotype is termed medium-sized. The genes are TRBV29-1 and TRBJ1-2; D is ambiguous. V was clipped by 7 bases and J by 7 bases, with 16 bases between them. CDR3 size: 12 residues. Germline lookup yields CDR1 SQVTM and CDR2 ANQGSEA. The CDR3 loop reads CSDTAAAGGYTF. The CDR3 nucleotides read TGCAGCGATACCGCGGCAGCTGGTGGCTACACCTTC.

This clonotype appeared a few times. This chain connects TRBV4-3 to TRBJ2-7; D is unresolved. Germline loops: CDR1 LGHNA, CDR2 YSLEER. Trimming took off 3 bases at V and 4 bases at J, with 19 bases between the two ends. The CDR3 is 16 residues long. CDR3 DNA sequence: TGCGCCAGCAGCCAGAGCGCCGAGAGAAGAGATTACGAGCAGTACTTC. It yields the protein CASSQSAERRDYEQYF.